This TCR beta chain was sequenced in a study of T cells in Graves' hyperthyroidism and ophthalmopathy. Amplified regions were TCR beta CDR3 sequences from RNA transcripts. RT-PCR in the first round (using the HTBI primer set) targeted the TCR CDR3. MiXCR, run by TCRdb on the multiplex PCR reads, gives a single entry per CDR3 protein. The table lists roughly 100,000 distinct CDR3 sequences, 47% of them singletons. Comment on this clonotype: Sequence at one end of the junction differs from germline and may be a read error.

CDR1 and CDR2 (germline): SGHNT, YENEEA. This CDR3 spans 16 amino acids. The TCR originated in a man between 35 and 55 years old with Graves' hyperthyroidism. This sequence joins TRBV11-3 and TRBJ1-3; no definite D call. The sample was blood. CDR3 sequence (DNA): TGTGCCAGCAGCTTCGCGTCAGGCCTGTCTGGAAACGCCATATATTTT. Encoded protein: CASSFASGLSGNAIYF.